A single sample gave rise to the 27 T cell receptor beta chains below, sequenced in a study of tumor and adjacent non-tumor tissue in lung cancer. The library came from three nested PCR rounds adapted from ARM-PCR protocols. TCRdb reanalysed the multiplex PCR reads using MiXCR and keeps one entry per CDR3 protein. Of about 200,000 distinct CDR3 sequences listed, about two thirds are singletons. This sample's RNA came from whole unsorted tissue. The sequenced material came from lung tumor tissue. The receptors originated from a man between 60 and 75 years old with non-small cell lung cancer.

This clonotype showed up just a few times. V gene TRBV20-1 combines with J gene TRBJ1-6; a weak D match, TRBD1 (6 bases). The CDR3 spans 16 residues. With 0 bases removed from V and 5 bases from J, the gap between germline ends came to 14 bases. Germline values: CDR1 DFQATT, CDR2 SNEGSKA (reference sequence). This CDR3 reads CSARDLRGGDNSPLHF. Written as DNA, the CDR3 is TGCAGTGCTAGAGATCTAAGGGGGGGAGATAATTCACCCCTCCACTTT.

Of note for this clonotype: At one end the junction does not follow the germline gene, possibly because of a read error. The chain joins TRBV7-8 to TRBJ1-2, with no clear D. The length of the CDR3 is 13 residues. Germline CDR1 SGHVS, CDR2 FQNEAQ. CDR3 amino acids: CASSLGVDYDYTF. In DNA, the CDR3 is TGTGCCAGCAGCTTAGGAGTGGACTATGACTACACCTTC.

Worth noting for this clonotype: A read error may produce the germline difference seen at one junction end. This chain links TRBV20-1 with TRBJ2-3; 10 nucleotides align to TRBD2. This CDR3 is 14 amino acids long. CDR1 is DFQATT, CDR2 SNEGSKA, per germline (reference sequence). DNA of the CDR3: TGCATTGCTCTAGCGGGGGAGGGCACAGATACGCAGTTTTTT. Amino acids: CIALAGEGTDTQFF.

This clonotype was counted a few times. J is TRBJ1-4 and V is TRBV12-3 or TRBV12-4, with unresolved D. The V end was cut by 5 bases, the J end by 3 bases, with 13 bases between. The CDR3 contains 15 residues. The CDR3 protein is CASSPDRAANEKLFF. The CDR3 region has the DNA TGTGCCAGCAGTCCGGATAGGGCGGCTAATGAAAAACTGTTTTTT.

J is TRBJ1-6 and V is TRBV6-2 or TRBV6-3; D unresolved. Germline V gene lookup returns CDR1 MNHEY and CDR2 SVGEGT. The length of the CDR3 is 16 residues. V lost 0 bases, J lost 9 bases, and 15 bases lay in between. CDR3 coding DNA: TGTGCCAGCAGTTACTCGGCAGGCGGCTATGGTTCACCCCTCCACTTT. Amino acids: CASSYSAGGYGSPLHF.

Notes on this clonotype: This likely comes from a read error, as the CDR3 has no conserved phenylalanine or tryptophan at its end. The chain is built from TRBV12-3 or TRBV12-4 and TRBJ2-6; D unclear. This CDR3 is built from 14 residues. The ends were cut back, 5 bases at V and 0 bases at J, with 5 bases in the middle. CDR3 sequence (DNA): TGTGCCAGCAGTCGGAGCTCTGGGGCCAACGTCCTGACTTCC. Its translation is CASSRSSGANVLTS.

This clonotype came up once. Just one base apart from a much larger clone, this may be a read error. V usage is TRBV5-4 and J usage is TRBJ1-2; 11 positions agree with TRBD1. This CDR3 comprises 15 residues. V dropped 6 bases and J dropped 6; count of bases not matched to a gene: 10. Germline assignment: CDR1 SGHNT and CDR2 YYREEE (reference sequence). The CDR3 sequence is CASIPGGQGANGYTF. The DNA for the CDR3 is TGTGCCAGCATCCCTGGAGGACAGGGGGCGAATGGCTACACCTTC.

The chain uses TRBV11-1 and TRBJ2-2; unclear D gene. Trimming removed 5 bases from V and 3 bases from J, with 13 bases in between. CDR3 length equals 15 residues. CDR1 SGHAT and CDR2 FQDESV come from the germline V gene (reference sequence). In DNA, the CDR3 is TGTGCCAGCAGCCAACTGGCTTGCGACACCGGGGAGCTGTTTTTT. This translates into CASSQLACDTGELFF.

This clonotype occurred once. The chain links TRBV6-6 to TRBJ2-5; D is ambiguous. Germline CDR1 reads MNHNY; CDR2 reads SVGAGI (reference sequence). The ends were cut back, 2 bases at V and 2 bases at J, with 27 bases in the middle. CDR3 length: 20 amino acids. The CDR3 here is CASSYPSRFQETQYQETQYF. For the CDR3, the DNA is TGTGCCAGCAGTTACCCATCCCGATTTCAAGAGACCCAGTATCAAGAGACCCAGTACTTC.

On this clonotype: This may be a read error: a much more frequent sequence differs by one nucleotide. This chain joins TRBV6-5 and TRBJ2-3; maybe TRBD2 (5 bases). V gave up 5 bases and J gave up 4 bases, with 19 bases separating them. The CDR3 contains 16 residues. Germline V gives CDR1 MNHEY, CDR2 SVGAGI. The CDR3 nucleotides are TGTGCCAGCAGTGATAGCGCGAGGGCTCGGGCAGATACGCAGTATTTT. Amino acid sequence: CASSDSARARADTQYF.

Notes on this clonotype: The junction shows a germline mismatch at one end, possibly a read error. This rearrangement joins TRBV4-2 to TRBJ2-4; a weak D match, TRBD2 (5 bases). The CDR3 spans 17 residues. From germline, CDR1 is LGHNA and CDR2 YNFKEQ. CDR3 sequence: CASSPRAGGRAKNIHYF. The DNA of the CDR3 is TGTGCCAGCAGTCCCCGTGCGGGCGGACGGGCCAAAAACATTCATTACTTC.

In the case of this clonotype: No conserved phenylalanine or tryptophan ends this CDR3, so it is likely a read error. The chain uses TRBV7-9 and TRBJ2-3, with 8 bases lining up with TRBD2. The length of the CDR3 is 15 residues. V lost 7 bases and J lost 3; bases outside the gene matches: 9. Germline CDR1 reads SEHNR; CDR2 reads FQNEAQ (reference sequence). Here the CDR3 DNA reads TGTGCCAGCACCCCCCGGGGGGGCCTGACAGATACGCAGTATATT. Translated, it gives CASTPRGGLTDTQYI.

The chain recombines TRBV11-1 with TRBJ1-4; D is unresolved. The CDR3 consists of 14 residues. V gave up 4 bases and J gave up 7 bases, with 13 bases separating them. Germline V lookup: CDR1 SGHAT, CDR2 FQDESV (reference sequence). This CDR3 is CASSCPGRGEKLFF. CDR3 nucleotides: TGTGCCAGCAGCTGCCCCGGGCGGGGTGAAAAACTGTTTTTT.

Concerning this clonotype itself: Since no conserved phenylalanine or tryptophan closes the CDR3, a read error is the likely cause. The DNA is omitted, as the CDR3 cannot be located on it reliably, and the CDR3 follows TCRdb's listing. This chain links TRBV28 with TRBJ1-6; TRBD1, the D gene given by the table, was not confirmed from the DNA. Counting both end residues, the CDR3 totals 12 amino acids. Germline V gene data show CDR1 as MDHEN and CDR2 as SYDVKM. The CDR3 loop reads CASTGYNSPLHY.

In this sample, this clonotype turned up many times. The chain combines TRBV20-1 with TRBJ1-6, with D unclear. Germline V lookup: CDR1 DFQATT, CDR2 SNEGSKA (reference sequence). The CDR3 has 14 amino acids. V was cut by 3 bases and J by 5 bases, with 11 bases left in between. The CDR3 coding sequence is TGCAGTGCTAGTAGAAGAGGAGATAATTCACCCCTCCACTTT. This translates into CSASRRGDNSPLHF.

With regard to this clonotype: One end of the junction fails to match germline, which may point to a read error. This rearrangement joins TRBV6-5 to TRBJ2-5; 8 bases agree with TRBD1. The CDR3 runs to 15 residues. The V gene's germline CDR1 is MNHEY and CDR2 SVGAGI. CDR3 in DNA: TGTGGCAGCAGTTACGGGACAGGCGGAGGAGAGACCCAGTACTTC. Residues: CGSSYGTGGGETQYF.

This clonotype came up many times. The chain couples TRBV6-5 to TRBJ1-5; possible D gene TRBD1, 5 bases. This CDR3 region has 15 residues. The ends were cut back, 0 bases at V and 2 bases at J, with 8 bases in the middle. Germline lookup yields CDR1 MNHEY and CDR2 SVGAGI. The CDR3 sequence: CASSYSGEGNQPQHF. The CDR3 region has the DNA TGTGCCAGCAGTTACTCAGGGGAGGGCAATCAGCCCCAGCATTTT.

Regarding this clonotype: Lacking the conserved final phenylalanine or tryptophan, this CDR3 likely reflects a read error. The chain combines TRBV12-3 or TRBV12-4 with TRBJ1-4, with 9 bases matching TRBD1. The CDR3 consists of 16 residues. CDR3: CDSSYLWGTGSEKLFL. For the CDR3, the DNA is TGTGACAGCAGTTACCTCTGGGGGACAGGGAGTGAAAAACTGTTTTTG.

A word on this clonotype: A junction boundary mismatches the germline segment, possibly from a read error. This chain joins TRBV5-1 and TRBJ2-3, with D tentatively TRBD2 (6 bases). Germline lookup yields CDR1 SGHRS and CDR2 YFSETQ. This CDR3 has 16 amino acids. The CDR3 bases are TGCACCAGCAGCGTGAAGGAGGGAGCCATCACAGATACGAAGTATTTT. Protein: CTSSVKEGAITDTKYF.

This clonotype appeared a single time. A read error may be the cause here, since a much bigger clone is one base away. J is TRBJ1-4 and V is TRBV6-5; TRBD1 matches at 9 bases. J gave up 10 bases and V 6 bases, and 9 bases lay outside the gene matches. The germline V gene has CDR1 MNHEY and CDR2 SVGAGI. CDR3 length: 14 amino acids. This CDR3 reads CASSPDRGYGKLFF. CDR3 bases: TGTGCCAGCAGCCCGGACAGGGGCTATGGAAAACTGTTTTTT.

Comments on this clonotype: Since a much larger clone is just one base distant, this may be a read error. The rearrangement joins TRBV12-3 or TRBV12-4 to TRBJ1-2; D not resolved. The CDR3 length is 14 residues. CDR3 loop: CASTSREGATGYIF. The CDR3 coding sequence is TGTGCCAGCACCTCACGAGAGGGCGCAACTGGCTACATCTTC.

The chain recombines TRBV20-1 with TRBJ2-3; 10 positions match TRBD2. CDR1 and CDR2 from the germline V gene are DFQATT and SNEGSKA (reference sequence). Trimming removed 4 bases from V and 4 bases from J; junction bases left unmatched: 14. CDR3 length equals 17 residues. The CDR3 region is CSAIAGGIRRDADTQYF. The CDR3 coding sequence is TGCAGTGCTATAGCGGGGGGAATCAGGAGGGATGCAGATACGCAGTATTTT.

As to this clonotype: At one end, the junction sequence differs from germline, possibly due to a read error. This chain connects TRBV20-1 to TRBJ1-2; tentative D call: TRBD1 (5 bases). Germline V gene lookup returns CDR1 DFQATT and CDR2 SNEGSKA (reference sequence). The CDR3 has 13 residues. CDR3 sequence: CSAVTGANYGFTF. The CDR3 coding sequence is TGCAGTGCCGTGACCGGGGCTAACTATGGCTTCACCTTC.

This clonotype has only a few counts. V and J are TRBV20-1 and TRBJ2-3; D is uncertain. Trimming took off 0 bases at V and 5 bases at J, with 9 bases between the two ends. The CDR3 loop spans 13 amino acids. CDR1 is DFQATT, CDR2 SNEGSKA, per germline (reference sequence). The CDR3 nucleotides are TGCAGTGCTAGAGAGTCGTTCGAAGATACGCAGTATTTT. Protein sequence: CSARESFEDTQYF.

With regard to this clonotype: One base away lies a much larger clone, so this may be a sequencing read error. This CDR3 is CASSQRKNTEAIF. For the CDR3, the DNA is TGTGCCAGCAGCCAACGGAAGAACACTGAAGCTATCTTT. The J gene is TRBJ1-1, the V gene TRBV4-2; D uncertain. Looked up from germline, CDR1 is LGHNA and CDR2 is YNFKEQ. This CDR3 spans 13 amino acids.

This clonotype has just a few counts. The chain joins TRBV11-2 to TRBJ1-1, with 8 bases lining up with TRBD1. Germline CDR1 and CDR2: SGHAT and FQNNGV. The CDR3 spans 15 residues. J was trimmed by 2 bases and V by 5 bases; bases with no gene match: 7. The CDR3 sequence is CASSPGQGGNTEAFF. The CDR3 DNA reads TGTGCCAGCAGCCCCGGACAGGGTGGCAACACTGAAGCTTTCTTT.

The chain recombines TRBV20-1 with TRBJ2-7; the D gene is possibly TRBD2 (5 bases). Trimming removed 5 bases from V and 3 bases from J, with 14 bases in between. The CDR3 runs 13 residues. CDR1 is DFQATT and CDR2 is SNEGSKA in the germline V gene (reference sequence). The DNA for the CDR3 is TGCAGTGCTCGGGCGCGGGCTAGCTACGAGCAGTACTTC. This translates into CSARARASYEQYF.